This T cell receptor (beta chain) was sequenced during a study of a mutant IDH1 vaccine in newly diagnosed glioma (dated by TCRdb to the early 2020s). The study in broad terms: Vaccination was initiated 4-6 weeks after radiotherapy alone, or concurrently with temozolomide cycles in the chemotherapy-containing groups. Of the roughly 34 treated patients, 62.5% were male and approximately 38% were female, and the mean age was 40.4 years. Before enrollment, patients had received standard therapy of radiotherapy alone, temozolomide alone, or radiochemotherapy with temozolomide; most received the combination. The week-35 safety follow-up took place at visit V12, and the week-47 end of study took place at visit V13. Longitudinal TCRB deep sequencing was performed for 20 to 30 treated patients wherever samples were available for exploratory analyses. Peripheral blood was collected at six visits: V03 (baseline), V05, V07, V10, V12 and V13. On the study overall, not on this receptor specifically: According to the authors, sample limitations meant that analyses of patient blood samples could not be reproduced. Pseudoprogression seemed to be unrelated to changes in the top peripheral T cell clonotypes found by TCRB sequencing. Immune responses induced by the vaccine were seen in around 93% of patients across multiple MHC alleles. PBMC samples for TCRB deep sequencing were selected based on availability.

Concerning this clone itself: What this receptor recognizes is not known. The sample holds no much larger clone one base away, and base qualities are not on file.

Read against the paper, the sample's time point label means: week 47, end of study. Each vaccine dose, consisting of 300 ug of a 20-mer mutant IDH1 peptide in Montanide, was administered subcutaneously with topical imiquimod. Eight vaccinations were administered to patients in weeks 1, 3, 5, 7, 11, 15, 19 and 23, corresponding to visits V03 through V10. Newly diagnosed WHO grade 3 or 4 IDH1-mutant astrocytomas showing loss of nuclear ATRX were present in the donors. The samples were drawn from NOA16, a multicentre, single-arm, open-label phase I trial in Germany that tested a mutant IDH1 peptide vaccine in humans for the first time. Genomic DNA for TCRB sequencing was extracted from EDTA blood using the DNeasy Blood and Tissue Kit. The library was built by means of the immunoSEQ multiplex PCR assay. Following the manufacturer's protocol, the hsTCRB Kit was used to amplify rearranged TCR beta chain sequences. TCRB libraries were sequenced on an Illumina MiSeq. Processing in the source paper ran as follows. The proprietary platform of the kit vendor was used for demultiplexing, trimming and gene mapping. Here the immuneACCESS table is served through TCRdb, limited to in-frame sequences with V and J called. Missing clones are a known gap in these copies; in checked studies unresolved V genes cover under half, and the rest lacks a known reason. V and J calls and clone size are given by that table; D and trimming were obtained from the DNA. Across this sample there are tens of thousands of clones, with around three quarters seen only once. The ten biggest clones cover over 4% of the sample.

The sequencing here drew on PBMCs, taken from a glioma patient whose treatment included an IDH1 peptide vaccine. This sequence originates from a woman in her 40s with glioma. Some clones in this sample may be carry-over from other donors' samples.

CDR3 reads: CAISGGSYGYTF. The DNA reads TGTGCCATCAGTGGGGGTAGCTATGGCTACACCTTC. The rearrangement joined TRBV10-3 to TRBJ1-2, with the identity of the D gene unclear. V is cut by 4 bases and J by 4 bases, and the space between the germline ends is 7 bases. The germline V gene specifies ENHRY as CDR1 and SYGVKD as CDR2. The CDR3 goes from the cysteine to the phenylalanine over 12 residues. The sequence is cut down to CDR3 DNA, 36 bases in frame from base 1.